What follows are 9 T cell receptor beta chains derived from one specimen sequenced in a study of regulatory T cells in long-lasting Graves disease. Time point specified: persistent/refractory GD, antithyroid drugs over 5 years with positive TRAb. The TCR library was made from RNA that had been extracted from PBMCs in TRIzol. CDR3 regions were amplified by Arm-PCR using iRepertoire HTBI primers to build TCR beta libraries. TCRdb called the multiplex PCR reads again in MiXCR, with one record for every CDR3 protein. There are some 280,000 distinct CDR3 sequences in the sample; 22% occur only once, and 56% lies in the top ten. The input for sequencing was peripheral blood mononuclear cells (PBMCs), taken when the disease was refractory, from a patient treated with antithyroid drugs. Every receptor here comes from a female donor with Graves disease.

Many counts were recorded for this clonotype. The chain employs TRBV6-5 and TRBJ1-6; possibly TRBD1 for D (5 bases). Trimming pared 2 bases from V and 5 bases from J, leaving 13 bases between. This CDR3 is built from 16 residues. Germline V CDR1 and CDR2: MNHEY, SVGAGI. The CDR3 is CASSYLGDINNSPLHF. The CDR3 DNA reads TGTGCCAGCAGTTACCTAGGGGATATAAATAATTCACCCCTCCACTTT.

This clonotype has ten or more counts. The gene calls are TRBV7-9 and TRBJ2-5; D possibly matches TRBD1 or TRBD2 (7 bases each). The CDR3 spans 15 residues. V was shortened by 6 bases and J by 5 bases, with 19 bases between the two germline ends. The germline V gene has CDR1 SEHNR and CDR2 FQNEAQ (reference sequence). This CDR3 is CASSPQGGSTETQYF. CDR3 nucleotides: TGTGCCAGCAGTCCCCAGGGGGGGAGTACGGAGACCCAGTACTTC.

This clonotype appeared once. This sequence may be a read error, since a much larger clone differs from it by one base. V usage is TRBV27 and J usage is TRBJ1-1, with D maybe TRBD1 (5 bases). The germline V and J ends were trimmed by 5 bases and 5 bases, with 18 bases remaining between them. Germline V lookup: CDR1 MNHEY, CDR2 SMNVEV (reference sequence). This CDR3 region has 15 residues. The chain's CDR3 is CASSDSTRRGTEAFF. The CDR3 DNA follows: TGTGCCAGCAGTGATTCCACCCGAAGGGGAACTGAAGCTTTCTTT.

The chain has TRBV6-1 and TRBJ1-3, with TRBD1 matching 7 bases. The CDR3 spans 14 residues. Germline CDR1 reads MNHNS; CDR2 reads SASEGT. J lost 5 bases, V lost 5 bases, and 6 bases had no gene match. The CDR3 DNA follows: TGTGCCAGCAGTCCCGGGACAGAAAGAAACACCATATATTTT. Encoded protein: CASSPGTERNTIYF.

This clonotype has just one count. This is likely an artifact of a read error, given a far larger clone one base away. CDR3 nucleotide sequence: TGTGCCAGCACCCCGGGACGGGGTGCTGGGGCCAACGTCCTGACTTTC. It codes for CASTPGRGAGANVLTF. The rearrangement joins TRBV7-9 to TRBJ2-6; TRBD1 or TRBD2 may be the D gene (5 bases each). CDR1 is SEHNR, CDR2 FQNEAQ, per germline (reference sequence). Trimming left V 7 bases short and J 2 bases short, with 15 bases between. This CDR3 has 16 amino acids.

This clonotype came up many times. The V call is TRBV6-5, the J call TRBJ2-7; tentative D call: TRBD1 (6 bases). Per germline, CDR1 MNHEY and CDR2 SVGAGI. This CDR3 is built from 15 residues. V was trimmed by 0 bases and J by 3 bases, leaving 12 bases between them. The CDR3 nucleotides read TGTGCCAGCAGTTACTCGGGACAATACAACTACGAGCAGTACTTC. It encodes CASSYSGQYNYEQYF.

This clonotype has only a few counts. V is TRBV7-3 and J is TRBJ2-4, with TRBD1 matching 11 bases. Germline-derived CDR1 and CDR2 are SGHTA and FQGTGA. Trimming at V came to 5 bases and at J to 9 bases, leaving 3 bases not matched to a gene. This CDR3 region has 13 residues. CDR3 residues: CASSLGQGGIQYF. DNA for the CDR3: TGTGCCAGCAGCCTGGGACAGGGGGGCATTCAGTACTTC.

The sample holds many counts of this clonotype. The rearrangement uses TRBV7-2 and TRBJ1-6, with TRBD1 matching 11 bases. The CDR3 runs 15 residues. The trim removed 6 bases at V and 9 bases at J, leaving 7 bases unmatched. Germline CDR1 and CDR2: SGHTA and FQGNSA. The CDR3 DNA follows: TGTGCCAGCAGACTCGGACAGGGGGCCGGTTCACCCCTCCACTTT. It specifies CASRLGQGAGSPLHF.

This clonotype was seen repeatedly, ten times or more. The chain couples TRBV28 to TRBJ1-5, with 10 bases fitting TRBD1. This CDR3 has 16 residues. Looked up from germline, CDR1 is MDHEN and CDR2 is SYDVKM. V lost 2 bases, J lost 2 bases, and 3 bases stayed unmatched. CDR3: CASSLEGTGGNQPQHF. Here the CDR3 DNA reads TGTGCCAGCAGTTTAGAGGGGACAGGGGGCAATCAGCCCCAGCATTTT.